This entry lists 18 T cell receptor beta chains sequenced from one sample in a study of CD4+ T cells in melanoma. The protocol was immunoSEQ multiplex PCR, while the TCRdb copy is restricted to in-frame clones and leaves out a portion. Altogether about 54,000 clones are present, nearly 70% being singletons, with the ten largest covering roughly 4.9%. Source material: tumor tissue. The receptors originated from a human donor with melanoma.

The table lists this clone with a few counts. The chain has TRBV5-8 and TRBJ1-4; the D gene is possibly TRBD1 (5 bases). This CDR3 is built from 13 residues. V was shortened by 6 bases and J by 8 bases, with 14 bases between the two germline ends. Germline V lookup: CDR1 SGHTS, CDR2 YDEGEE. The CDR3 nucleotides read TGTGCCAGCACCTTCGGTGGGGGGGAAAAACTGTTTTTT. Protein: CASTFGGGEKLFF.

CDR3 in DNA: TGTGCCAGCTCACCTTCGACAGGGGCCTCCTACGAGCAGTACTTC. Protein: CASSPSTGASYEQYF. This sequence joins TRBV18 and TRBJ2-7; 8 bases map to TRBD1. Trimming cost V 3 bases and J 0 bases; bases outside gene matches: 4. This CDR3 comprises 15 residues. The V gene's germline CDR1 is KGHSH and CDR2 LQKENI. The full variable domain, in which reference TRBV18 and TRBJ2-7 provide the parts outside the CDR3, is NAGVMQNPRHLVRRRGQEARLRCSPMKGHSHVYWYRQLPEEGLKFMVYLQKENIIDESGMPKERFSAEFPKEGPSILRIQQVVRGDSAAYFCASSPSTGASYEQYFGPGTRLTVT.

The chain recombines TRBV5-1 with TRBJ2-3, with TRBD2 identical over 12 bases. Germline CDR1 SGHRS, CDR2 YFSETQ. The CDR3 consists of 14 residues. The trim removed 1 base at V and 6 bases at J, leaving 0 bases unmatched. CDR3: CASSLTSGGDTQYF. In nucleotides, the CDR3 is TGCGCCAGCAGCTTGACTAGCGGGGGGGATACGCAGTATTTT.

In its sample, this clone was seen a few times. The genes are TRBV29-1 and TRBJ2-7; D tentatively fits TRBD1 or TRBD2 (5 bases each). The germline gives CDR1 SQVTM, CDR2 ANQGSEA. V was pared by 5 bases and J by 3 bases, with 14 bases between. This CDR3 spans 13 amino acids. CDR3 DNA: TGCAGCGTTCGGGGTAGGGACGTCTACGAGCAGTACTTC. Translating gives CSVRGRDVYEQYF.

The V gene is TRBV27, the J gene TRBJ2-2; no clear D gene. CDR3 length: 13 residues. CDR1 is MNHEY, CDR2 SMNVEV, per germline (reference sequence). With 5 bases removed from V and 2 bases from J, the gap between germline ends came to 6 bases. This chain's CDR3 is CASSMQNTGELFF. The CDR3 nucleotides read TGTGCCAGCAGTATGCAAAACACCGGGGAGCTGTTTTTT.

This chain links TRBV5-1 with TRBJ1-5; D gene ambiguous. CDR1 is SGHRS, CDR2 YFSETQ, per germline. V shed 1 base and J shed 7 bases, with 9 bases lying between them. The length of the CDR3 is 13 residues. The CDR3 protein is CASSLTGGQPQHF. The CDR3 nucleotides are TGCGCCAGCAGCTTGACGGGAGGCCAGCCCCAGCATTTT. Supplemented by reference TRBV5-1 and TRBJ1-5, the full variable domain reads KAGVTQTPRYLIKTRGQQVTLSCSPISGHRSVSWYQQTPGQGLQFLFEYFSETQRNKGNFPGRFSGRQFSNSRSEMNVSTLELGDSALYLCASSLTGGQPQHFGDGTRLSIL.

The chain is built from TRBV2 and TRBJ2-5; maybe TRBD2 (5 bases). V was clipped by 6 bases and J by 11 bases, with 13 bases between them. CDR3 length equals 11 residues. Germline CDR1 and CDR2: SNHLY and FYNNEI. The CDR3 protein is CASRPTEAQYF. The CDR3 DNA is TGTGCCAGCAGGCCCACGGAGGCTCAGTACTTC. The full variable domain, in which reference TRBV2 and TRBJ2-5 provide the parts outside the CDR3, is EPEVTQTPSHQVTQMGQEVILRCVPISNHLYFYWYRQILGQKVEFLVSFYNNEISEKSEIFDDQFSVERPDGSNFTLKIRSTKLEDSAMYFCASRPTEAQYFGPGTRLLVL.

This clone was seen only a few times. The chain employs TRBV11-2 and TRBJ1-6; D unresolved. V dropped 1 base and J dropped 9 bases, with 7 bases sitting between them. Germline-derived CDR1 and CDR2 are SGHAT and FQNNGV. The CDR3 has 13 residues. The CDR3 nucleotides are TGTGCCAGCAGCTTAGGTAGAGCTTCACCCCTCCACTTT. Protein product: CASSLGRASPLHF.

Only a few counts were recorded for this clone. This sequence joins TRBV6-5 and TRBJ2-7; 7 bases match TRBD1. Germline trimming cut 1 base from V and 3 bases from J; bases unmatched to any gene: 3. Germline V lookup: CDR1 MNHEY, CDR2 SVGAGI. The CDR3 is made up of 14 amino acids. In DNA, the CDR3 is TGTGCCAGCAGTTACTTTTCAGGGGGCTACGAGCAGTACTTC. This sequence encodes CASSYFSGGYEQYF.

V gene TRBV6-5 combines with J gene TRBJ2-6; 9 bases match TRBD1. Germline V gene sequence: CDR1 MNHEY, CDR2 SVGAGI. The CDR3 is 15 amino acids. The V and J ends lost 8 bases and 2 bases, in that order; junction bases with no gene match: 4. This chain's CDR3 is CASYNRGPGANVLTF. The DNA for the CDR3 is TGTGCCAGCTATAACAGGGGGCCTGGGGCCAACGTCCTGACTTTC.

This clone was observed a few times. The chain couples TRBV27 to TRBJ1-2; no reliable D call. Trimming shortened V by 5 bases and J by 4 bases, and 11 bases separated the two germline ends. The CDR3 totals 13 residues. The germline CDR1 and CDR2 sequences are MNHEY and SMNVEV (reference sequence). The CDR3 nucleotides are TGTGCCAGCAGTGAACGGACCCCCTATGGCTACACCTTC. This gives the protein CASSERTPYGYTF.

This clone was recorded once. The chain employs TRBV6-4 and TRBJ2-2; D gene uncertain. The CDR3 runs to 13 residues. Trimming pared 2 bases from V and 1 base from J, leaving 2 bases between. Germline CDR1 MRHNA, CDR2 SNTAGT. The CDR3 coding sequence is TGTGCCAGCAGTGACGAGAACACCGGGGAGCTGTTTTTT. Translating gives CASSDENTGELFF.

Ten or more counts support this clone. This chain uses TRBV5-4 with TRBJ1-1; D uncertain. Trimming pared 4 bases from V and 1 base from J, leaving 11 bases between. This CDR3 spans 14 amino acids. The germline gives CDR1 SGHNT, CDR2 YYREEE (reference sequence). The CDR3 DNA is TGTGCCAGCAGCCAAGTTCCAGGGAACACTGAAGCTTTCTTT. Translation gives CASSQVPGNTEAFF.

The chain joins TRBV6-1 to TRBJ2-7; 7 nucleotides match TRBD2. The CDR3 has 15 amino acids. The junction had 7 bases not matched to a gene; V was cut back by 5 bases and J by 0 bases. Germline loops: CDR1 MNHNS, CDR2 SASEGT. The chain's CDR3 is CASSKTSASSYEQYF. The CDR3 nucleotides are TGTGCCAGCAGTAAAACTAGCGCCTCCTCCTACGAGCAGTACTTC.

This clone was counted a few times. The chain links TRBV7-8 to TRBJ2-7; 8 bases match TRBD1. There are 16 residues in the CDR3. Losses at the gene ends were 0 bases for V and 2 bases for J; bases not matched to a gene: 6. Germline assignment: CDR1 SGHVS and CDR2 FQNEAQ. The CDR3 sequence is CASSLARDRLTYEQYF. The CDR3 DNA is TGTGCCAGCAGCTTAGCCCGGGACAGGCTAACCTACGAGCAGTACTTC.

This clone showed up just a few times. V and J are TRBV9 and TRBJ2-2; no clear D. Trimming removed 3 bases at V and 1 base at J, with 10 bases between. The germline V gene has CDR1 SGDLS and CDR2 YYNGEE. This CDR3 contains 15 residues. The CDR3 DNA reads as TGTGCCAGCAGCGGTGTCAACAGGAACACCGGGGAGCTGTTTTTT. Its protein product is CASSGVNRNTGELFF.

This sequence joins TRBV5-4 and TRBJ2-7; a weak D match, TRBD1 (5 bases). The CDR3 is 14 amino acids. Trimming took 0 bases from V and 4 from J, leaving 11 bases between them. Germline loops: CDR1 SGHNT, CDR2 YYREEE (reference sequence). Written as DNA, the CDR3 is TGTGCCAGCAGCTTGGCGGAACAGGAGTACGAGCAGTACTTC. As protein: CASSLAEQEYEQYF.

This clone has only a few counts. The chain combines TRBV9 with TRBJ1-1; D unresolved. The CDR3 length is 13 residues. Trimming cost V 0 bases and J 6 bases, with 9 bases left between them. Germline lookup yields CDR1 SGDLS and CDR2 YYNGEE. CDR3 nucleotides: TGTGCCAGCAGCGTAGGGGATTTCTCTGAAGCTTTCTTT. Amino acid sequence: CASSVGDFSEAFF.